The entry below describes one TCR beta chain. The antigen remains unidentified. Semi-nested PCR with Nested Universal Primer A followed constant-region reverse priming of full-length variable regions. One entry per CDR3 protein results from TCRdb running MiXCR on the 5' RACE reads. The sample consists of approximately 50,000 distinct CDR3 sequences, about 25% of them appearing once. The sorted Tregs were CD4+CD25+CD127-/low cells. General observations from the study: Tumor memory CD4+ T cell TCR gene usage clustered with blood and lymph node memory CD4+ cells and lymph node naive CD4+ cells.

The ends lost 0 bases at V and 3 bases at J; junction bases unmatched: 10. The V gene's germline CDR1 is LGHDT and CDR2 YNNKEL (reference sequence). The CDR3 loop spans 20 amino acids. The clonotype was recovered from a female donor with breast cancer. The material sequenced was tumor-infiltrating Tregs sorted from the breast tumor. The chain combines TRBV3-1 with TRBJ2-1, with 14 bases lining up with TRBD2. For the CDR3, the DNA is TGTGCCAGCAGCCAAGATCGGGGACTAGCGGGAGCGCCTAGCTACAATGAGCAGTTCTTC. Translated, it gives CASSQDRGLAGAPSYNEQFF.